What follows are 30 T cell receptor beta chains derived from one specimen sequenced in a study of blood T cells in healthy people across ages. Alongside a J-beta primer mix, a sample-barcoded 5' primer served in a second PCR lasting about 7 to 11 cycles. TCRdb redid the calling of the 5' RACE reads with MiXCR, one entry per CDR3 protein. This sample has hundreds of thousands of distinct CDR3 sequences; around 52% occur once, and the top ten carry roughly 13%. Source material: blood. Receptors originate from a woman of 80 years or more in good health.

In its sample, this clonotype was seen a few times. This sequence joins TRBV28 and TRBJ2-5; perhaps TRBD1 as D (6 bases). Germline V gene lookup returns CDR1 MDHEN and CDR2 SYDVKM. V lost 6 bases, J lost 11 bases, and 13 bases lay in between. The CDR3 has 11 amino acids. Here the CDR3 reads CASSHRAEQYF. The CDR3 region has the DNA TGTGCCAGCAGCCACAGGGCAGAGCAGTACTTC.

This chain connects TRBV10-3 to TRBJ1-5; no firm D call. This CDR3 has 15 amino acids. Deletions cut 3 bases from V and 5 bases from J, with 14 bases between. CDR1 and CDR2 from the germline V gene are ENHRY and SYGVKD. The CDR3 here is CAISEAQNPDQPQHF. The CDR3 bases are TGTGCCATCAGTGAAGCACAAAATCCGGATCAGCCCCAGCATTTT.

This clonotype was detected ten times or more. The chain couples TRBV14 to TRBJ2-1; 10 bases line up with TRBD2. The junction had 6 bases not matched to a gene; V was cut back by 4 bases and J by 3 bases. The CDR3 has 16 amino acids. Germline V gene data show CDR1 as SGHDN and CDR2 as FVKESK. CDR3 DNA: TGTGCCAGCAGCCTTCACGTAGCGGGAGGCTACAATGAGCAGTTCTTC. It encodes CASSLHVAGGYNEQFF.

This clonotype showed up many times. The chain combines TRBV12-3 or TRBV12-4 with TRBJ2-7, with no clear D. The length of the CDR3 is 15 residues. The V end was cut by 5 bases, the J end by 4 bases, with 18 bases between. The CDR3: CASSPGRADFYEQYF. The CDR3 DNA follows: TGTGCCAGCAGTCCCGGCCGGGCAGATTTTTACGAGCAGTACTTC.

Turning to this clonotype: This may arise from a read error, as a much more abundant clone is one base away. The J gene is TRBJ2-3, the V gene TRBV12-3 or TRBV12-4; a weak D match, TRBD1 (5 bases). This CDR3 contains 11 residues. The CDR3 region is CTSRVVDTQYF. For the CDR3, the DNA is TGTACCAGCAGGGTGGTAGATACGCAGTATTTT.

This clonotype has a single count. Given a much more abundant clone one base away, this may be a read error. The rearrangement links TRBV5-1 to TRBJ2-7; TRBD2 is a possible D gene (9 bases). The better agreement between TRBJ2-5 and the DNA end casts doubt on the J call. Germline lookup yields CDR1 SGHRS and CDR2 YFSETQ. The CDR3 length is 17 residues. CDR3 nucleotide sequence: TGCGCCAGCAGCCCGGGACAGGTGCGGGAGGGCCAAGAGACCCAGTACTTC. Amino acid sequence: CASSPGQVREGQETQYF.

This rearrangement joins TRBV7-9 to TRBJ2-5, with TRBD1 identical over 11 bases. The J call is doubtful: the DNA matches TRBJ2-7 better. This CDR3 is 17 amino acids long. CDR1 is SEHNR and CDR2 is FQNEAQ in the germline V gene (reference sequence). This CDR3 reads CASSPPTGTGGSYEQYF. The CDR3 coding sequence is TGTGCCAGCAGTCCTCCCACCGGGACAGGGGGGTCCTACGAGCAGTACTTC.

Details on this clonotype: A much bigger clone sits one base away, suggesting this may be a read error. CDR3 in DNA: TGCAGTGCTAGGGACAATTCCCCCGAGCAGTACTTC. It is translated as CSARDNSPEQYF. This chain connects TRBV20-1 to TRBJ2-7; a possible D gene is TRBD1 (5 bases). This CDR3 spans 12 amino acids. V was clipped by 3 bases and J by 6 bases, with 12 bases between them. Germline V gene lookup returns CDR1 DFQATT and CDR2 SNEGSKA (reference sequence).

A note on this clonotype: The germline gene is not matched at one end of the junction; a read error may be the cause. The rearrangement joins TRBV5-1 to TRBJ2-2, with D tentatively TRBD2 (5 bases). The CDR3 totals 12 residues. The germline CDR1 and CDR2 sequences are SGHRS and YFSETQ. The CDR3: CASSPYTGEPFF. The DNA of the CDR3 is TGCGCCAGCAGCCCCTACACCGGGGAGCCGTTTTTT.

This chain uses TRBV18 with TRBJ1-6; maybe TRBD1 (5 bases). Trimming removed 3 bases at V and 9 bases at J, with 30 bases between. From germline, CDR1 is KGHSH and CDR2 LQKENI. The CDR3 runs to 20 residues. The CDR3 loop reads CASSPQKNPTPRDASSPLHF. The CDR3 region has the DNA TGTGCCAGCTCACCGCAAAAGAATCCCACCCCACGGGACGCAAGTTCACCCCTCCACTTT.

This clonotype was recorded many times. This chain connects TRBV7-9 to TRBJ2-1, with 10 nucleotides matching TRBD2. V lost 1 base, J lost 8 bases, and 8 bases stayed unmatched. Germline loops: CDR1 SEHNR, CDR2 FQNEAQ (reference sequence). The CDR3 runs to 16 residues. CDR3: CASSLGASGRLDEQFF. The CDR3, as DNA: TGTGCCAGCAGCTTAGGCGCTAGCGGGAGATTAGATGAGCAGTTCTTC.

This clonotype was counted ten times or more. Possible read error: a much larger clone is one base away. The rearrangement joins TRBV6-6 to TRBJ2-1, with 7 bases lining up with TRBD1. This CDR3 spans 13 amino acids. The germline CDR1 and CDR2 sequences are MNHNY and SVGAGI (reference sequence). J was trimmed by 3 bases and V by 10 bases; bases with no gene match: 6. CDR3 sequence reads: CATDGTVYNEQFF. As DNA, the CDR3 is TGTGCCACCGACGGGACAGTCTACAATGAGCAGTTCTTC.

The J gene is TRBJ2-2, the V gene TRBV6-1; D is perhaps TRBD1 (6 bases). The CDR3 runs to 17 residues. The ends were cut back, 6 bases at V and 3 bases at J, with 20 bases in the middle. Per the germline V gene, CDR1 is MNHNS and CDR2 is SASEGT. The CDR3 region is CASRRESGAGDTGELFF. The DNA of the CDR3 is TGTGCCAGCAGGAGAGAATCAGGGGCAGGGGACACCGGGGAGCTGTTTTTT.

This sequence joins TRBV25-1 and TRBJ1-1, with D perhaps matching TRBD1 (5 bases). V was cut by 1 base and J by 0 bases, with 9 bases left in between. CDR3 length: 15 amino acids. Germline values: CDR1 MGHDK, CDR2 SYGVNS. DNA for the CDR3: TGTGCCAGCAGTGAATGGGAGGGGATGAACACTGAAGCTTTCTTT. This translates into CASSEWEGMNTEAFF. Combining the CDR3 with reference TRBV25-1 and TRBJ1-1 gives the whole variable domain EADIYQTPRYLVIGTGKKITLECSQTMGHDKMYWYQQDPGMELHLIHYSYGVNSTEKGDLSSESTVSRIRTEHFPLTLESARPSHTSQYLCASSEWEGMNTEAFFGQGTRLTVV.

The chain combines TRBV7-8 with TRBJ1-2, with no clear D. This CDR3 spans 13 amino acids. V lost 2 bases to trimming and J lost 5 bases, with 9 bases between them. In germline, CDR1 is SGHVS, CDR2 FQNEAQ. CDR3 protein: CASSLSVPYGYTF. For the CDR3, the DNA is TGTGCCAGCAGCTTAAGCGTTCCATATGGCTACACCTTC.

This clonotype has more than one count but fewer than ten. A much bigger clone sits one base away, suggesting this may be a read error. The rearrangement joins TRBV4-2 to TRBJ2-1; a possible D gene is TRBD2 (6 bases). This CDR3 spans 17 amino acids. Trimming took 3 bases from V and 0 from J, leaving 15 bases between them. The germline V gene encodes CDR1 LGHNA and CDR2 YNFKEQ. CDR3 amino acids: CASSQAGTVISYNEQFF. The CDR3 region has the DNA TGTGCCAGCAGCCAGGCTGGGACTGTCATCTCCTACAATGAGCAGTTCTTC.

This clonotype was seen a handful of times. The chain combines TRBV18 with TRBJ2-7, with TRBD2 identical over 7 bases. This CDR3 comprises 15 residues. Trimming removed 4 bases from V and 4 bases from J; junction bases left unmatched: 10. CDR1 is KGHSH, CDR2 LQKENI, per germline. Here the CDR3 reads CASSQAPSGSYEQYF. The CDR3 DNA sequence: TGTGCCAGCTCACAGGCGCCTAGCGGTTCTTACGAGCAGTACTTC.

This chain joins TRBV3-1 and TRBJ2-5; TRBD2 is a possible D gene (5 bases). The end of the DNA is better explained by TRBJ2-7, so the J call may be wrong. Germline V gene lookup returns CDR1 LGHDT and CDR2 YNNKEL (reference sequence). The CDR3 is 16 amino acids. The DNA of the CDR3 is TGTGCCAGCAGCCCTGTATCGGGGATCCCCCCTACCGAGCAGTACTTC. Amino acids: CASSPVSGIPPTEQYF.

Note on this clonotype: Possible read error: a much larger clone is one base away. The chain links TRBV3-1 to TRBJ2-7, with unresolved D. Germline-derived CDR1 and CDR2 are LGHDT and YNNKEL (reference sequence). V was trimmed by 4 bases and J by 0 bases, leaving 13 bases between them. The CDR3 runs to 15 residues. CDR3 in DNA: TGTGCCAGCAGCCGAATTAAGGAGTTCTCCTACGAGCAGTACTTC. This codes for CASSRIKEFSYEQYF.

The chain uses TRBV7-3 and TRBJ1-2; 7 nucleotides agree with TRBD1. J was trimmed by 3 bases and V by 5 bases; bases with no gene match: 9. The length of the CDR3 is 15 residues. Germline assignment: CDR1 SGHTA and CDR2 FQGTGA. In nucleotides, the CDR3 is TGTGCCAGCAGCCCCGGGGACAGCGCCTACTATGGCTACACCTTC. It encodes CASSPGDSAYYGYTF.

Concerning this clonotype itself: A much bigger clone sits one base away, suggesting this may be a read error. This sequence joins TRBV6-1 and TRBJ1-2; D uncertain. The V and J ends lost 1 base and 2 bases respectively, with 14 bases between them. CDR1 and CDR2 (germline): MNHNS, SASEGT. The CDR3 contains 16 residues. The CDR3 sequence is CASSEGSPPTNYGYTF. CDR3 DNA: TGTGCCAGCAGTGAAGGGTCCCCTCCAACGAACTATGGCTACACCTTC.

The table lists this clonotype with many counts. The chain employs TRBV4-2 and TRBJ1-2; 9 nucleotides align to TRBD1. This CDR3 contains 16 residues. Germline CDR1 is LGHNA and CDR2 is YNFKEQ. The J segment lost 5 bases and the V segment lost 2 bases, leaving 9 bases of the junction unmatched. The CDR3 region is CASSQIPRDRDYGYTF. CDR3 in DNA: TGTGCCAGCAGCCAAATCCCCAGGGACAGGGATTATGGCTACACCTTC.

J is TRBJ2-1 and V is TRBV4-2; 10 nucleotides line up with TRBD2. CDR1 and CDR2 from the germline V gene are LGHNA and YNFKEQ. Unmatched junction bases numbered 20, after V lost 5 bases and J lost 7 bases. This CDR3 comprises 19 residues. Here the CDR3 reads CASSGGPLASGRDGNEQFF. DNA for the CDR3: TGTGCCAGCAGCGGGGGGCCCCTTGCTAGCGGGAGAGATGGGAATGAGCAGTTCTTC.

The chain carries TRBV20-1 and TRBJ1-4; D is ambiguous. V was shortened by 5 bases and J by 4 bases, with 11 bases between the two germline ends. Germline CDR1 and CDR2: DFQATT and SNEGSKA (reference sequence). The CDR3 loop spans 13 amino acids. For the CDR3, the DNA is TGCAGTGCTCGAGGGAGTTTTAATGAAAAACTGTTTTTT. Its translation: CSARGSFNEKLFF.

The CDR3 sequence is CAISEGDGNYGYTF. The CDR3 DNA is TGTGCCATCAGCGAGGGGGATGGTAACTATGGCTACACCTTC. V is TRBV10-3 and J is TRBJ1-2; a possible D gene is TRBD1 (6 bases). The CDR3 loop spans 14 amino acids. The V and J ends lost 6 bases and 1 base respectively, with 12 bases between them. From germline, CDR1 is ENHRY and CDR2 SYGVKD.

Concerning this clonotype: A read error may explain this, as a much larger clone is one base away. The chain is built from TRBV29-1 and TRBJ1-1; D unresolved. The V end lost 7 bases, the J end lost 3 bases, and 15 bases lay between the germline ends. The CDR3 contains 13 residues. The germline V gene encodes CDR1 SQVTM and CDR2 ANQGSEA. CDR3 coding DNA: TGCAGCGGTGAGGAACAGAGGGACACTGAAGCTTTCTTT. Encoded protein: CSGEEQRDTEAFF.

V is TRBV10-3 and J is TRBJ1-1; D not certain. CDR3 size: 11 residues. V was shortened by 9 bases and J by 9 bases, with 14 bases between the two germline ends. CDR1 is ENHRY and CDR2 is SYGVKD in the germline V gene. CDR3 in amino acids: CAIHGVGQAFF. CDR3 bases: TGTGCCATACACGGGGTTGGGCAAGCTTTCTTT.

The CDR3 DNA reads as TGTGCCAGCAGCCTCCGGGGGTCCTACGAGCAGTTCTTC. Translation: CASSLRGSYEQFF. V gene TRBV13 combines with J gene TRBJ2-7; D is possibly TRBD2 (6 bases). The end of the DNA fits TRBJ2-1 better, so the J call may be wrong. The CDR3 sequence is 13 residues long. Germline V gives CDR1 PRHDT, CDR2 FYEKMQ (reference sequence).

The rearrangement joins TRBV28 to TRBJ2-2, with 11 nucleotides matching TRBD1. Unmatched junction bases numbered 20, after V lost 10 bases and J lost 1 base. The V gene's germline CDR1 is MDHEN and CDR2 SYDVKM. The CDR3 consists of 20 residues. This CDR3 is CATQTGDRGSFRQNTGELFF. In DNA, the CDR3 is TGTGCCACCCAAACTGGGGACAGGGGGTCTTTTCGCCAGAACACCGGGGAGCTGTTTTTT.

This clonotype was counted a few times. The rearrangement joins TRBV2 to TRBJ1-1; D unresolved. CDR1 is SNHLY and CDR2 is FYNNEI in the germline V gene. Between the trimmed V and J ends, which lost 5 bases and 6 bases, there was a span of 7 bases. The CDR3 has 11 amino acids. In DNA, the CDR3 is TGTGCCAGCAGTCGGAAGGCTGAAGCTTTCTTT. Residues: CASSRKAEAFF.